This T cell receptor (beta chain) was recorded in a study of monozygotic twins with inflammatory bowel disease. Findings and caveats of the study: For IBD, no single strong associated signal or clonotype was supported.

Germline CDR1 SGHRS, CDR2 YFSETQ. The CDR3 totals 18 residues. With regard to this clonotype: Its antigen is undetermined.

The quantity of total RNA per TCR library was 3,000 to 4,500 ng. TCRdb re-called the 5' RACE reads; every CDR3 protein appears as one record, without DNA. The listing contains 330,000 or so distinct CDR3 sequences. Sequenced input: blood. The sequence was obtained from a human donor with ulcerative colitis or Crohn's disease, or a healthy co-twin of an affected twin (not recorded which). The chain combines TRBV5-1 with TRBJ2-1; TCRdb's D gene call, TRBD2, goes unchecked for lack of DNA. The chain's CDR3 is CASSLGPSGQTTYNEQFF.